These T cell receptor beta chains were read from a single sample in a study of shared clonotypes between healthy human individuals. Using immunoSEQ multiplex PCR, the repertoire was profiled, and TCRdb retains in-frame clones only, with some absent. The data show 2 million to 2.5 million clones, 85% to 95% seen once. The sample taken for sequencing was naive CD4+ T cells from PBMCs. Every receptor here comes from a young man in good health. Some clones in this sample may be carry-over from other donors' samples. CDR3s include the opening cysteine and the closing phenylalanine or tryptophan. The D gene is left open where the match is weak.

V,D,J,DNA,CDR3
TRBV7-3,-,TRBJ2-1,TGTGCCAGCAGCTTGGTTGGTTGGGACAATGAGCAGTTCTTC,CASSLVGWDNEQFF
TRBV11-2,TRBD2,TRBJ2-1,TGTGCCAGCAGCTTAGGCCTAGCGGGAGTCGTGTACAATGAGCAGTTCTTC,CASSLGLAGVVYNEQFF
TRBV7-7,-,TRBJ2-3,TGTGCCAGCAGCTTAGCCAGAGCGGATACGCAGTATTTT,CASSLARADTQYF
TRBV28,-,TRBJ2-3,TGTGCCAGCAGAGCAGACCGACAGGTAACAGATACGCAGTATTTT,CASRADRQVTDTQYF
TRBV30,-,TRBJ2-7,TGTGCCTGGAGTACTACTGGCGAGCAGTACTTC,CAWSTTGEQYF
TRBV28,-,TRBJ1-2,TGTGCCAGCAGTTTTCTGGAGGAGGGGTATGGCTACACCTTC,CASSFLEEGYGYTF
TRBV7-9,-,TRBJ2-3,TGTGCCAGCAGCTTGGAGTCTTACACAGATACGCAGTATTTT,CASSLESYTDTQYF
TRBV18,-,TRBJ2-5,TGTGCCAGCTCAAATAAAGAGACCCAGTACTTC,CASSNKETQYF
TRBV5-8,-,TRBJ1-4,TGTGCCAGCAGCCAGCGGGGGAGCCCTAATGAAAAACTGTTTTTT,CASSQRGSPNEKLFF
TRBV7-8,-,TRBJ2-7,TGTGCCAGCAGCTTATTCCCAAGGGGACTGGCAAGCTACGAGCAGTACTTC,CASSLFPRGLASYEQYF